The entry that follows covers one T cell receptor (beta chain) sequence. Its antigen is not known. V lost 6 bases to trimming and J lost 1 base, with 12 bases between them. The CDR3 runs to 14 residues. Germline CDR1 reads SNHLY; CDR2 reads FYNNEI. This record comes from a study of cytomegalovirus exposure and HLA in healthy donors. Study-level information: T cells numbering about 179 million yielded 100 million to 120 million unique TCR beta sequences in an earlier analysis. Study-level findings and limits: A later analysis linked a missense variant in DCLRE1C to the trimming of TCR beta V and J genes.

60 Vbeta and 13 Jbeta primers were used in PCR. Assay used: immunoSEQ multiplex PCR; TCRdb lists only in-frame clones, some missing. The sample consists of around 150,000 clones, 75% to 90% of them appearing once. Sampled while nominally healthy, donors likely had unrecorded immune exposures. The sample consisted of PBMCs. The receptor comes from a man aged 25-45 years in good health and CMV-seronegative. The chain combines TRBV2 with TRBJ1-1; tentative D call: TRBD1 (5 bases). This chain's CDR3 is CASRGQSRNTEAFF. The CDR3 bases are TGTGCCAGCAGAGGACAATCAAGGAACACTGAAGCTTTCTTT. The complete variable domain, with remaining parts taken from reference TRBV2 and TRBJ1-1, reads EPEVTQTPSHQVTQMGQEVILRCVPISNHLYFYWYRQILGQKVEFLVSFYNNEISEKSEIFDDQFSVERPDGSNFTLKIRSTKLEDSAMYFCASRGQSRNTEAFFGQGTRLTVV.